The clone carrying this TCR beta chain was recorded many times. The target antigen is unknown. TCR beta CDR3 region amplification was performed from RNA transcripts. HTBI primers drove first-round RT-PCR of the TCR CDR3. TCRdb reprocessed the multiplex PCR reads via MiXCR and lists one record per CDR3 protein. The data show under 400,000 distinct CDR3 sequences, with approximately 13% seen just once and less than 10% held by the top ten. The data belong to a study of T cells in Graves' hyperthyroidism and ophthalmopathy. The study, taken as a whole, reports: In simple terms, a model built on 13 V-J features told ophthalmopathy apart from stable hyperthyroidism.

Out of 8.5 to 10 ml of fresh peripheral blood came the PBMCs. CDR1 is SGHDT, CDR2 YYEEEE, per germline. CDR3 length: 15 residues. The V gene end was trimmed by 5 bases and the J gene end by 2 bases; junction bases not matched to a gene: 5. The chain combines TRBV5-6 with TRBJ2-7, with 12 bases fitting TRBD2. The sequence derives from a woman aged 18-30 years with Graves' hyperthyroidism. The sample comprised blood. In DNA form, the CDR3 reads TGTGCCAGCAGTTACGGACTAGCGGGAACCTACGAGCAGTACTTC. Its protein product is CASSYGLAGTYEQYF.